This TCR beta chain was found in a study of cytomegalovirus exposure and HLA in healthy donors. The donors were in the roughly 120-subject validation cohort; that cohort was separate from the approximately 670-subject first cohort. Sequenced by immunoSEQ multiplex PCR; TCRdb stores in-frame clones only, minus some. The sample has 150,000 to 200,000 clones, 89% seen once. Turning to this clone: Its antigen is not identified.

Study findings and constraints: High specificity and sensitivity for cytomegalovirus status were reported for the classifier.

Germline CDR1 is KGHSH and CDR2 is LQKENI. The CDR3 consists of 19 residues. V trimming: 1 base; J trimming: 6 bases; junction bases outside the gene matches: 14. The TCR was taken from a man between 18 and 35 years old in good health and CMV-seropositive. Sample: PBMCs. V gene TRBV18 combines with J gene TRBJ1-5; 11 nucleotides agree with TRBD1. CDR3 DNA: TGTGCCAGCTCACCACGCAGTTTCGCCGGGACAGGGGGAGGTCAGCCCCAGCATTTT. This translates into CASSPRSFAGTGGGQPQHF.